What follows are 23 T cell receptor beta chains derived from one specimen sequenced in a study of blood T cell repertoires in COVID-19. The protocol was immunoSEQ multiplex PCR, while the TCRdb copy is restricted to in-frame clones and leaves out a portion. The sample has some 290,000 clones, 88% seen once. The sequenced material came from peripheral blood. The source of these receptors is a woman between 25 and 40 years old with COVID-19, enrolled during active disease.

CDR3 bases: TGCGCCAGCAGCCCACCTAACAGGGGAACCTACGAGCAGTACTTC. It yields the protein CASSPPNRGTYEQYF. The V gene is TRBV5-1, the J gene TRBJ2-7; 7 nucleotides align to TRBD1. Germline loops: CDR1 SGHRS, CDR2 YFSETQ. The length of the CDR3 is 15 residues. The ends lost 4 bases at V and 2 bases at J; junction bases unmatched: 9.

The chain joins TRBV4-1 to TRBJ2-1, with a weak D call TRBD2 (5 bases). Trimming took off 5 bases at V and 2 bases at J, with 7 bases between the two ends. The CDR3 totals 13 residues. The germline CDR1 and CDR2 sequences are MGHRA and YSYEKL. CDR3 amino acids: CASSKTTYNEQFF. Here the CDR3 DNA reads TGCGCCAGCAGCAAGACTACCTACAATGAGCAGTTCTTC.

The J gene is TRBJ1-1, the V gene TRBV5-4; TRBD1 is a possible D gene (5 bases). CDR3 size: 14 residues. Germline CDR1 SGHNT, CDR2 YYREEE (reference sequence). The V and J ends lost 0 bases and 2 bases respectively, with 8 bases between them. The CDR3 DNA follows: TGTGCCAGCAGCTTGGACAGGAGTAACACTGAAGCTTTCTTT. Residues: CASSLDRSNTEAFF.

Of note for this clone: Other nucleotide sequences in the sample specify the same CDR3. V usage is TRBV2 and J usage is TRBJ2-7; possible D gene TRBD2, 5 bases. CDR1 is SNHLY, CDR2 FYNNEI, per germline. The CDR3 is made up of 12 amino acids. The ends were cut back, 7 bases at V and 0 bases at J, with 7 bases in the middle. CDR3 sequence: CASTRDSYEQYF. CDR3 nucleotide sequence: TGTGCCAGCACTCGGGACTCCTACGAGCAGTACTTC.

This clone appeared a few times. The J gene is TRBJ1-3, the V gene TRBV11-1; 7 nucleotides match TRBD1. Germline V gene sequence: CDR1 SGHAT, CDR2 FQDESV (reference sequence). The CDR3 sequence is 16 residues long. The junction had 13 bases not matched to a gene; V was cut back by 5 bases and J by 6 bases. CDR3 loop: CASSTTSGTAENTIYF. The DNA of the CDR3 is TGTGCCAGCAGCACTACTTCCGGGACAGCTGAAAACACCATATATTTT.

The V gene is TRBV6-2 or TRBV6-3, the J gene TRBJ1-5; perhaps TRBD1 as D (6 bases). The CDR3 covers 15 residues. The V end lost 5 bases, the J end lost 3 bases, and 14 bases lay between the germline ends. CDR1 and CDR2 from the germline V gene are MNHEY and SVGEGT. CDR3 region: CASSPPWGPNQPQHF. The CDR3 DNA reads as TGTGCCAGCAGTCCCCCATGGGGGCCCAATCAGCCCCAGCATTTT.

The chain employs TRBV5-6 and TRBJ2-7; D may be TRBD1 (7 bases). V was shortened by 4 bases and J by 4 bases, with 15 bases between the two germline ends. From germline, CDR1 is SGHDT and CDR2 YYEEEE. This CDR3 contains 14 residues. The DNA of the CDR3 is TGTGCCAGCAGCCTGCGGGACAGCCTTTACGAGCAGTACTTC. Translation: CASSLRDSLYEQYF. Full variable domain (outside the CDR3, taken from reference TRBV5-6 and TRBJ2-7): DAGVTQSPTHLIKTRGQQVTLRCSPKSGHDTVSWYQQALGQGPQFIFQYYEEEERQRGNFPDRFSGHQFPNYSSELNVNALLLGDSALYLCASSLRDSLYEQYFGPGTRLTVT.

The CDR3 loop reads CASSSSLAGGYEQYF. The CDR3 DNA follows: TGTGCCAGTAGCAGTTCCCTCGCGGGGGGCTACGAGCAGTACTTC. This rearrangement joins TRBV19 to TRBJ2-7; 8 positions match TRBD2. The CDR3 is 15 amino acids. Germline assignment: CDR1 LNHDA and CDR2 SQIVND (reference sequence). V was pared by 6 bases and J by 3 bases, with 10 bases of the junction left unmatched.

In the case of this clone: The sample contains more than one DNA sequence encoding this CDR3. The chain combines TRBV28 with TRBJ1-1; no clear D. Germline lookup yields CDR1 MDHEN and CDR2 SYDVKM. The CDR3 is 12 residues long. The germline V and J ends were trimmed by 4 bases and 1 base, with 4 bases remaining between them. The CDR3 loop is CASSSRNTEAFF. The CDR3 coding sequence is TGTGCCAGCAGTTCCAGGAACACTGAAGCTTTCTTT. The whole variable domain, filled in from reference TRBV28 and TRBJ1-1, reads DVKVTQSSRYLVKRTGEKVFLECVQDMDHENMFWYRQDPGLGLRLIYFSYDVKMKEKGDIPEGYSVSREKKERFSLILESASTNQTSMYLCASSSRNTEAFFGQGTRLTVV.

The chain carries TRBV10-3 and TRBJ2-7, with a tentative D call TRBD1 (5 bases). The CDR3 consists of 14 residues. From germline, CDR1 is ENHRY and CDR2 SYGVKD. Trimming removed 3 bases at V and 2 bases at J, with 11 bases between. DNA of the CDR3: TGTGCCATCAGTGAATTCAGGGCGGCCTACGAGCAGTACTTC. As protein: CAISEFRAAYEQYF.

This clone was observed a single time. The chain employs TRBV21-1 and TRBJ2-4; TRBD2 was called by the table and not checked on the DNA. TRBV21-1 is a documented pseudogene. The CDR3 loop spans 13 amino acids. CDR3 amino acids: CASSKGVYAAQYF. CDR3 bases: TGTGCCAGCAGCAAGGGAGTCTATGCGGCTCAGTACTTC.

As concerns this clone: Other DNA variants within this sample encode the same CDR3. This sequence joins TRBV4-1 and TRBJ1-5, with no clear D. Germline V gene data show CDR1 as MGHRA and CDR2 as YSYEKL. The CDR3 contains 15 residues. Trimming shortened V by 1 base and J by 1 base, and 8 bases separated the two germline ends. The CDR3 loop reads CASSQGRRSNQPQHF. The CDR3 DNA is TGCGCCAGCAGCCAAGGGCGGCGGAGCAATCAGCCCCAGCATTTT.

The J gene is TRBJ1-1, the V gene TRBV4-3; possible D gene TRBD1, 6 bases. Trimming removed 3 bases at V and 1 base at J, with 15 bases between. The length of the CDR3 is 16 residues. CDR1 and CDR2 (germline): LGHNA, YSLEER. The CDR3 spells CASSHSKTGKNTEAFF. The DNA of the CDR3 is TGCGCCAGCAGCCATTCGAAAACAGGGAAGAACACTGAAGCTTTCTTT.

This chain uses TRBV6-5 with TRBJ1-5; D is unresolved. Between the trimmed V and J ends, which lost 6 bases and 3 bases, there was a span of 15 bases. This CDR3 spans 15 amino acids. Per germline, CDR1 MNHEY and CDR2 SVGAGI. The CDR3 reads CASSRLGSNNQPQHF. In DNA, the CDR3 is TGTGCCAGCAGCCGCCTAGGGAGCAACAATCAGCCCCAGCATTTT.

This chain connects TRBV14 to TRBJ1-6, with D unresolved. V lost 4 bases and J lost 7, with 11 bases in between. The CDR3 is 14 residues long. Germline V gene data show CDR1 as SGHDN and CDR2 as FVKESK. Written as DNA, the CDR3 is TGTGCCAGCAGCCCCGGGTTAAGGAATTCACCCCTCCACTTT. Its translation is CASSPGLRNSPLHF.

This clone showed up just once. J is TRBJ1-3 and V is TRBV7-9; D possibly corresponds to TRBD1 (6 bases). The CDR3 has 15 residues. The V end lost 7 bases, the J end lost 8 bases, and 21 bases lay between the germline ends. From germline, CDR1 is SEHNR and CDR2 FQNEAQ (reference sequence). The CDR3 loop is CASTQGTLTVDTIYF. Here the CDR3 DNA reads TGTGCCAGCACCCAGGGGACCCTAACGGTGGACACCATATATTTT.

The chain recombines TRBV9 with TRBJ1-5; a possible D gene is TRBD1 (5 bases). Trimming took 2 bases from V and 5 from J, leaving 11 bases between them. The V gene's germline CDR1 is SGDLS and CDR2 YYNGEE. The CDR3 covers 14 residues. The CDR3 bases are TGTGCCAGCAGCGTGGGGCAGGGCTATCAGCCCCAGCATTTT. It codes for CASSVGQGYQPQHF.

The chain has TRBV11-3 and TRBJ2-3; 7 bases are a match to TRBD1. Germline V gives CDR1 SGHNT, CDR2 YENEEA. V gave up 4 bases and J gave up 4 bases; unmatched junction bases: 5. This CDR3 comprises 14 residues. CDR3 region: CASSSGTDPDTQYF. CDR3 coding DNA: TGTGCCAGCAGCTCAGGGACAGACCCAGATACGCAGTATTTT.

The CDR3 loop reads CATSDPNYGYTF. CDR3 coding DNA: TGTGCCACCAGTGACCCGAACTATGGCTACACCTTC. The genes are TRBV24-1 and TRBJ1-2; D unclear. Germline V gene data show CDR1 as KGHDR and CDR2 as SFDVKD. V lost 4 bases and J lost 2, with 4 bases in between. This CDR3 comprises 12 residues.

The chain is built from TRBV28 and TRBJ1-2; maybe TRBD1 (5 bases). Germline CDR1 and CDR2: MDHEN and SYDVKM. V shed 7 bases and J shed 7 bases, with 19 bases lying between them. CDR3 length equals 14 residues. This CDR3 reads CASNPQGLSAGYTF. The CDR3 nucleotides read TGTGCCAGCAACCCCCAGGGACTTTCCGCTGGCTACACCTTC.

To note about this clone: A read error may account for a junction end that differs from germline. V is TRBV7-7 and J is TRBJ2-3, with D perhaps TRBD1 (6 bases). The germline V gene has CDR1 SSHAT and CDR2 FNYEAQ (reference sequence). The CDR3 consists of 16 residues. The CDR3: CASSLVNRAEADTQYF. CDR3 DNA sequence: TGTGCTAGCAGCTTGGTGAACAGGGCTGAGGCAGATACGCAGTATTTT.

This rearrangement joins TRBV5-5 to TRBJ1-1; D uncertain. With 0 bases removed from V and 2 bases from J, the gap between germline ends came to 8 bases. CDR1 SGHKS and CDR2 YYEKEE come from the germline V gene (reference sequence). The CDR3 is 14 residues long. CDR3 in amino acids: CASSLGGRNTEAFF. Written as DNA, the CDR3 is TGTGCCAGCAGCTTGGGCGGGAGAAACACTGAAGCTTTCTTT. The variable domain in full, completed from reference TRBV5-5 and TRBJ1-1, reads DAGVTQSPTHLIKTRGQQVTLRCSPISGHKSVSWYQQVLGQGPQFIFQYYEKEERGRGNFPDRFSARQFPNYSSELNVNALLLGDSALYLCASSLGGRNTEAFFGQGTRLTVV.

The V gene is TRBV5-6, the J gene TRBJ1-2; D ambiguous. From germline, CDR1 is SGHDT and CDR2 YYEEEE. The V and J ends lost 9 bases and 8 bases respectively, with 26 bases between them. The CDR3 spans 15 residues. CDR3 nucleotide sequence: TGTGCCAAATCCGGTGGCGAGGTCCTAATCCGAGGCTACACCTTC. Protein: CAKSGGEVLIRGYTF.